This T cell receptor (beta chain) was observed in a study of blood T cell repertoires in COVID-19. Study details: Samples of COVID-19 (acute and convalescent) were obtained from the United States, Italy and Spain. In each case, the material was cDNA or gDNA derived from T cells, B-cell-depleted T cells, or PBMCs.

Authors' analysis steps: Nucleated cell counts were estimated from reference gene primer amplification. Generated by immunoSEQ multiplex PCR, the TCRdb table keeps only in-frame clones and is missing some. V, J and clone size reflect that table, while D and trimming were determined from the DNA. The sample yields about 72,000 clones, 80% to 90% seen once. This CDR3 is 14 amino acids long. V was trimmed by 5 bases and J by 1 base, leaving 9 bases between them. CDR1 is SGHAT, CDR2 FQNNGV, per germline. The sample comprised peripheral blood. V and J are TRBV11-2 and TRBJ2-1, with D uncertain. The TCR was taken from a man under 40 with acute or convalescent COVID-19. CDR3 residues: CASSQSSSYNEQFF. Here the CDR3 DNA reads TGTGCCAGCAGCCAATCTAGTTCCTACAATGAGCAGTTCTTC. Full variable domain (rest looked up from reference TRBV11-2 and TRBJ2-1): EAGVAQSPRYKIIEKRQSVAFWCNPISGHATLYWYQQILGQGPKLLIQFQNNGVVDDSQLPKDRFSAERLKGVDSTLKIQPAKLEDSAVYLCASSQSSSYNEQFFGPGTRLTVL.